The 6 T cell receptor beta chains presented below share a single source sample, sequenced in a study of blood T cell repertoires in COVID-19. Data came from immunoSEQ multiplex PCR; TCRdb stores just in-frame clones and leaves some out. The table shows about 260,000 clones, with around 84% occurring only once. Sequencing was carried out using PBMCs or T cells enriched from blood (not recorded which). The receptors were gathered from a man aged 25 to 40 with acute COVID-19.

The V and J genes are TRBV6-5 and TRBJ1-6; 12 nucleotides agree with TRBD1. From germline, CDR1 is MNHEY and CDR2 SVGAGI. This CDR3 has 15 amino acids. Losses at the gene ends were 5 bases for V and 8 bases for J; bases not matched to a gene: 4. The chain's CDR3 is CASSIRDRGHSPLHF. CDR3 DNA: TGTGCCAGCAGTATCCGGGACAGGGGGCATTCACCCCTCCACTTT.

CDR3 loop: CASSSEGLPNNEQFF. The CDR3 DNA sequence: TGTGCCAGCAGTTCTGAGGGACTACCGAACAATGAGCAGTTCTTC. The gene calls are TRBV5-4 and TRBJ2-1, with TRBD2 matching 7 bases. Trimming cost V 5 bases and J 5 bases; bases outside gene matches: 10. The germline CDR1 and CDR2 sequences are SGHNT and YYREEE (reference sequence). This CDR3 spans 15 amino acids.

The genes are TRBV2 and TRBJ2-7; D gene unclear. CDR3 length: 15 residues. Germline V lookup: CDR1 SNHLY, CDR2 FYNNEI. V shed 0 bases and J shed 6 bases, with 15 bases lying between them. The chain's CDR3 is CASSEARSRFSEQYV. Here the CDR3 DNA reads TGTGCCAGCAGTGAAGCGCGTTCTCGCTTCTCCGAGCAGTACGTC.

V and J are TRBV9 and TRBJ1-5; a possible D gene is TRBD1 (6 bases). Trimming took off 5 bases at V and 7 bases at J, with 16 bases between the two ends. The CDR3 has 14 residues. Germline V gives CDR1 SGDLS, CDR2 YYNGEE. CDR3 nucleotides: TGTGCCAGCAGTTCTGGACAGCCAGGGCAGCCCCAGCATTTT. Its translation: CASSSGQPGQPQHF.

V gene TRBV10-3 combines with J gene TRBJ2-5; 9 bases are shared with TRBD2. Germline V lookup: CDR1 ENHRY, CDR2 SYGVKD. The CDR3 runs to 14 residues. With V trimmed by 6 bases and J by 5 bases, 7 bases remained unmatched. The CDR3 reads CAIRAGTSLETQYF. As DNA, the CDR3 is TGTGCCATCAGGGCAGGGACTAGCTTGGAGACCCAGTACTTC.

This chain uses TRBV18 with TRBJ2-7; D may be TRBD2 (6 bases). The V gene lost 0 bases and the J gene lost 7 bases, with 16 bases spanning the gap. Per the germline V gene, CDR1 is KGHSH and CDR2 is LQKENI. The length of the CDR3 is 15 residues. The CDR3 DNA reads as TGTGCCAGCTCACCACCGGGTAGCCCCGCGGGGGAGCAGTACGTC. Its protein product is CASSPPGSPAGEQYV.